This T cell receptor (beta chain) was retrieved from a study of OX40 agonist ivuxolimab in advanced cancers. Only in-frame clones appear in the TCRdb table, and some are missing; sequencing was by immunoSEQ multiplex PCR. The sample shows around 80,000 clones, around 90% of them seen only once. Trimming pared 5 bases from V and 4 bases from J, leaving 26 bases between. Per the germline V gene, CDR1 is LNHDA and CDR2 is SQIVND (reference sequence). The CDR3 is made up of 19 amino acids. The sequence was obtained from an adult with an advanced solid tumor such as melanoma, head and neck, liver or kidney cancer. The specimen was CD4+ or CD8+ T cells sorted from blood, collected in a trial of the OX40 agonist ivuxolimab. The chain has TRBV19 and TRBJ2-2; a weak D match, TRBD2 (8 bases). CDR3 sequence: CASSAQTGRAGVRTGELFF. The CDR3 region has the DNA TGTGCCAGTAGTGCCCAGACAGGGAGAGCGGGAGTTCGCACCGGGGAGCTGTTTTTT.